These 14 T cell receptor beta chains originate from one sample sequenced in a study of blood T cell repertoires in COVID-19. Using immunoSEQ multiplex PCR, the repertoire was profiled, and TCRdb retains in-frame clones only, with some absent. The table has approximately 170,000 clones, 70% to 80% seen once. Sequencing input: PBMCs or T cells enriched from blood (not recorded which). The source of these receptors is an older woman in a cohort exposed to, infected with or recovered from COVID-19 (not recorded which).

This clone came up a few times. The J gene is TRBJ2-3, the V gene TRBV5-5, with a weak D call TRBD2 (5 bases). This CDR3 contains 15 residues. The ends were cut back, 2 bases at V and 2 bases at J, with 12 bases in the middle. The germline V gene encodes CDR1 SGHKS and CDR2 YYEKEE (reference sequence). The CDR3 loop reads CASSFTGSPTDTQYF. The CDR3, as DNA: TGTGCCAGCAGCTTTACGGGGAGTCCCACAGATACGCAGTATTTT.

This chain connects TRBV7-9 to TRBJ1-1, with 7 bases matching TRBD1. The germline V gene has CDR1 SEHNR and CDR2 FQNEAQ (reference sequence). Trimming cost V 3 bases and J 1 base; bases outside gene matches: 5. This CDR3 is 15 amino acids long. As DNA, the CDR3 is TGTGCCAGCAGCTTCTCAAACAGGGGGAACACTGAAGCTTTCTTT. Protein sequence: CASSFSNRGNTEAFF.

The chain has TRBV10-1 and TRBJ2-7; a possible D gene is TRBD1 (5 bases). Germline CDR1 reads WNHNN; CDR2 reads SYGVQD (reference sequence). V was clipped by 0 bases and J by 3 bases, with 12 bases between them. The CDR3 length is 15 residues. The CDR3 DNA reads as TGCGCCAGCAGTGAGTCGGCAGGGCTCAACTACGAGCAGTACTTC. This encodes CASSESAGLNYEQYF.

This clone was seen only once. This CDR3 is CASSLITSNNEQFF. CDR3 DNA: TGTGCCAGCAGCTTAATCACGAGCAACAATGAGCAGTTCTTC. The chain couples TRBV7-2 to TRBJ2-1; D ambiguous. V dropped 2 bases and J dropped 5 bases, with 10 bases sitting between them. Germline loops: CDR1 SGHTA, CDR2 FQGNSA. The CDR3 contains 14 residues.

A single count supports this clone. The chain is built from TRBV9 and TRBJ2-7, with 9 bases identical to TRBD2. V shed 0 bases and J 5 bases; nucleotides not matched to a gene: 6. In germline, CDR1 is SGDLS, CDR2 YYNGEE. The CDR3 consists of 15 residues. DNA of the CDR3: TGTGCCAGCAGCGTAGAAGGCGGGAGGGCCAACGAGCAGTACTTC. It codes for CASSVEGGRANEQYF.

The chain recombines TRBV7-9 with TRBJ1-2; no clear D gene. There are 18 residues in the CDR3. CDR1 and CDR2 from the germline V gene are SEHNR and FQNEAQ (reference sequence). Trimming pared 0 bases from V and 1 base from J, leaving 18 bases between. The CDR3 loop is CASSLASGSFLYNYGYTF. In nucleotides, the CDR3 is TGTGCCAGCAGCTTAGCATCCGGGAGCTTTCTTTATAACTATGGCTACACCTTC.

This rearrangement joins TRBV2 to TRBJ2-7; TRBD1 matches 9 bases. V lost 5 bases, J lost 2 bases, and 4 bases stayed unmatched. Germline CDR1 reads SNHLY; CDR2 reads FYNNEI. The CDR3 has 14 amino acids. The DNA of the CDR3 is TGTGCCAGCAGTCGGGACAGGGATCCCTACGAGCAGTACTTC. Protein sequence: CASSRDRDPYEQYF.

This sequence joins TRBV27 and TRBJ1-1; D gene unclear. With 5 bases removed from V and 4 bases from J, the gap between germline ends came to 11 bases. CDR1 is MNHEY, CDR2 SMNVEV, per germline (reference sequence). This CDR3 comprises 13 residues. DNA of the CDR3: TGTGCCAGCAGTGCGAACCGGGTCACTGAAGCTTTCTTT. The encoded protein is CASSANRVTEAFF.

The rearrangement joins TRBV19 to TRBJ2-2; 8 bases are a match to TRBD1. Germline values: CDR1 LNHDA, CDR2 SQIVND (reference sequence). V trimming: 7 bases; J trimming: 6 bases; junction bases outside the gene matches: 7. The CDR3 length is 14 residues. CDR3 DNA: TGTGCCAGTACTCCTCAGGGGGCGTCCGGGGAGCTGTTTTTT. Residues: CASTPQGASGELFF.

As DNA, the CDR3 is TGTGCCAGCAGCCCAGGGACTGGGCGGTACAATGAGCAGTTCTTC. Translation gives CASSPGTGRYNEQFF. This chain joins TRBV7-3 and TRBJ2-1; tentative D call: TRBD2 (6 bases). Germline assignment: CDR1 SGHTA and CDR2 FQGTGA. V lost 5 bases to trimming and J lost 4 bases, with 15 bases between them. The CDR3 length is 15 residues.

This clone was picked up one time. This chain joins TRBV7-9 and TRBJ2-7; possible D gene TRBD1, 5 bases. Germline assignment: CDR1 SEHNR and CDR2 FQNEAQ (reference sequence). This CDR3 contains 14 residues. V was clipped by 5 bases and J by 2 bases, with 13 bases between them. The CDR3 region is CASSGPRGPYEQYF. The CDR3 DNA follows: TGTGCCAGCAGCGGCCCTAGGGGCCCCTACGAGCAGTACTTC.

This clone came up once. The J gene is TRBJ2-3, the V gene TRBV6-5, with a weak D call TRBD2 (7 bases). Trimming pared 0 bases from V and 1 base from J, leaving 11 bases between. CDR1 is MNHEY and CDR2 is SVGAGI in the germline V gene. This CDR3 region has 16 residues. CDR3: CASSYSGGLGTDTQYF. CDR3 DNA sequence: TGTGCCAGCAGTTACTCCGGGGGGCTCGGCACAGATACGCAGTATTTT.

As to this clone: Other DNA sequences within the sample encode an identical CDR3. This chain uses TRBV5-1 with TRBJ2-3, with D possibly being TRBD2 (5 bases). The germline CDR1 and CDR2 sequences are SGHRS and YFSETQ. V lost 2 bases and J lost 3, with 7 bases in between. This CDR3 has 13 amino acids. In nucleotides, the CDR3 is TGCGCCAGCAGCTTAGGCGGGACAGATACGCAGTATTTT. The encoded protein is CASSLGGTDTQYF.

This chain joins TRBV19 and TRBJ2-2; maybe TRBD1 (6 bases). V gave up 6 bases and J gave up 2 bases, with 13 bases separating them. The CDR3 consists of 15 residues. Germline CDR1 reads LNHDA; CDR2 reads SQIVND (reference sequence). The DNA for the CDR3 is TGTGCCAGTAGAGCCGGACAGACTAACACCGGGGAGCTGTTTTTT. Translated, it gives CASRAGQTNTGELFF.